The clone carrying this T cell receptor beta chain turned up a few times. Its target is not known. V was clipped by 0 bases and J by 7 bases; unmatched bases: 6. The CDR3 loop spans 16 amino acids. Germline lookup yields CDR1 SGHRS and CDR2 YFSETQ. These data are taken from a study of response to subunit inactivated influenza vaccine. Notes on the study in general: Seasonal influenza vaccination, on each occasion, was suggested by the authors to recruit few new T cells.

TCRdb processed the RT-PCR reads anew with MiXCR; each CDR3 protein has one entry. The sample consists of hundreds of thousands of distinct CDR3 sequences, 14% of them appearing once. The sequence was obtained from a man aged 50 to 60 who received an inactivated influenza vaccine. The material sequenced was PBMCs from blood, taken 14 days before vaccination. This chain joins TRBV5-1 and TRBJ1-6; TRBD1 matches 8 bases. Here the CDR3 reads CASSLGSQGGNSPLHF. CDR3 nucleotide sequence: TGCGCCAGCAGCTTGGGTTCACAGGGGGGAAATTCACCCCTCCACTTT.